These T cell receptor beta chains were read from a single sample in a study of PD-1 blockade in classical Hodgkin lymphoma. The method was immunoSEQ multiplex PCR; TCRdb's version includes in-frame clones alone and lacks a portion of them. Seen here are roughly 19,000 clones, roughly 80% observed once, and the top ten hold approximately 24%. This specimen was peripheral blood mononuclear cells (PBMCs), taken at baseline. The receptor source for this set is a human donor with classical Hodgkin lymphoma. The CDR3 runs from the conserved cysteine through the conserved F or W. A D gene is named only where the DNA matches it firmly. The size of a clone is reported for some rows only, either as once, few or many, or as a class for expanded clones.

NA TRBD1 TRBJ1-2 TRBV7-2 TGTGCCAGCAGCTTAGGGGGGACAGGGGTCCGGGGCTACACCTTC CASSLGGTGVRGYTF
NA TRBD2 TRBJ2-2 TRBV2 TGTGCCAGCAGTGAAGTGACTAGCGGGAGGGCCGGCGGGGAGCTGTTTTTT CASSEVTSGRAGGELFF
NA NA TRBJ1-2 TRBV6-5 TGTGCCAGCAGTCCGGACAGCCCCTATGGCTACACCTTC CASSPDSPYGYTF
NA TRBD1 TRBJ1-6 TRBV9 TGTGCCAGCAGCGCGGTGGGACAGGGGGCAGTTTCACCCCTCCACTTT CASSAVGQGAVSPLHF
NA TRBD1 TRBJ1-5 TRBV6-5 TGTGCCAGCAGCTTCAGACAGGGTAGCAATCAGCCCCAGCATTTT CASSFRQGSNQPQHF
NA NA TRBJ2-5 TRBV4-2 TGTGCCAGCAGCCAAGAACCCGGGCCAAACCAAGAGACCCAGTACTTC CASSQEPGPNQETQYF
many NA TRBJ2-5 TRBV5-6 TGTGCCAGCAGCGACGCACGGGGGGCCCGGCAGGGGACCCAGTACTTC CASSDARGARQGTQYF
NA TRBD1 TRBJ1-3 TRBV15 TGTGCCACCACTCCGGACAGGGCGATTTCTGGAAACACCATATATTTT CATTPDRAISGNTIYF
few NA TRBJ2-5 TRBV18 TGTGCCAGCTCACCAATGCCGGGTGGGACCCAGTACTTC CASSPMPGGTQYF
once NA TRBJ1-3 TRBV29-1 TGCAGCGCCCGATCCATACAGGGAAACACCATATATTTT CSARSIQGNTIYF
NA TRBD2 TRBJ2-1 TRBV2 TGTGCCAGCAGTGAATGGACTAGCGGGGGGGCAGTTGGTGAGCAGTTCTTC CASSEWTSGGAVGEQFF
NA NA TRBJ2-6 TRBV11-2 TGTGCCAGCAGCTCCCTCCGGGCACATCCCCGCACCGTCCTGACTTTC CASSSLRAHPRTVLTF
NA NA TRBJ2-7 TRBV19 TGTGCCAGTAGTATAGGTGTGGCCAGGGGCTACGAGCAGTACTTC CASSIGVARGYEQYF
NA NA TRBJ2-5 TRBV27 TGTGCCAGCAGTTTCGTGGGGCGGCGAGAGACCCAGTACTTC CASSFVGRRETQYF
once NA TRBJ2-3 TRBV18 TGTGCCAGCTCATCAATGACTAGGACAGATACGCAGTATTTT CASSSMTRTDTQYF
NA NA TRBJ2-5 TRBV28 TGTGCCAGCAGTTTAACTGTGGTCGAGACCCAGTACTTC CASSLTVVETQYF
few NA TRBJ1-5 TRBV28 TGTGCCAGCAGTTTATTAAATCAGCCCCAGCATTTT CASSLLNQPQHF
NA NA TRBJ2-2 TRBV28 TGTGCCAGCTTCCCCGGGACATTTAACACCGGGGAGCTGTTTTTT CASFPGTFNTGELFF
NA TRBD1 TRBJ1-4 TRBV7-9 TGTGCCAGCAGCGTATACAGGGGGCGAGGAGAAAAACTGTTTTTT CASSVYRGRGEKLFF
NA NA TRBJ1-1 TRBV5-6 TGTGCCAGCAGCTTAGGCAGGGGACGATTGAACACTGAAGCTTTCTTT CASSLGRGRLNTEAFF
NA TRBD1 TRBJ2-7 TRBV2 TGTGCCAGCATCCCCCGTGGGACAGGGGATATCCACGAGCAGTACTTC CASIPRGTGDIHEQYF
NA NA TRBJ1-1 TRBV2 TGTGCCAGCCGGAGGTTGGGGGGCGTGGGGGCTTTCTTT CASRRLGGVGAFF